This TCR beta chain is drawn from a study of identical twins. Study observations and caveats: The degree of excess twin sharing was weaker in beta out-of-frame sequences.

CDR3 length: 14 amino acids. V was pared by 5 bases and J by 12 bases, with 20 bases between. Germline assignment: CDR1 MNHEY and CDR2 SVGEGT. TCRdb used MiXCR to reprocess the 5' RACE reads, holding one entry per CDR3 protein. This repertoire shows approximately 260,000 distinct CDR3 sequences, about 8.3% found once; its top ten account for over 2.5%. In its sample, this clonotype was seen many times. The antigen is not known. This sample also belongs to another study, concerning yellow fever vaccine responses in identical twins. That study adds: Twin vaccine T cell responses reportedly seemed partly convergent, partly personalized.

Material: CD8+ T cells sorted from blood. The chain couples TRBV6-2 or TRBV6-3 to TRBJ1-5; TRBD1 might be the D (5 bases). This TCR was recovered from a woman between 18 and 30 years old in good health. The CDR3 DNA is TGTGCCAGCAGTGGACCCCGGGACGGTGGGTTCCAGCATTTT. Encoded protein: CASSGPRDGGFQHF.